The 30 T cell receptor beta chains reported below all come from one sample, sequenced in a study of metastatic and nonmetastatic thyroid tumors. Via MiXCR, TCRdb re-called the PCR reads. The sample yields 30,000 to 45,000 clones, less than 50% seen once. Ahead of thyroid surgery, no patient had received treatment of any kind. Sequenced input: tumor tissue. The receptors originated from a male donor with papillary thyroid cancer or a benign thyroid nodule (not recorded which). Some clones in this sample may be carry-over from other donors' samples.

This clone was seen a handful of times. V gene TRBV28 combines with J gene TRBJ1-2, with 9 bases matching TRBD1. The CDR3 is 16 residues long. V lost 11 bases to trimming and J lost 4 bases; unmatched junction nucleotides: 17. Germline V lookup: CDR1 MDHEN, CDR2 SYDVKM. Written as DNA, the CDR3 is TGTGCCGCATCCTCAGGACAGGGGATCATAAGCTATGGCTACACCTTC. Translation gives CAASSGQGIISYGYTF.

The chain employs TRBV18 and TRBJ1-2; possible D gene TRBD1, 5 bases. Trimming removed 2 bases from V and 1 base from J, with 8 bases in between. The CDR3 spans 14 residues. Germline V CDR1 and CDR2: KGHSH, LQKENI. CDR3 in amino acids: CASSPRQNNYGYTF. The CDR3 DNA is TGTGCCAGCTCACCAAGACAGAATAACTATGGCTACACCTTC.

The chain has TRBV11-3 and TRBJ2-2, with no clear D. V lost 6 bases and J 7 bases, leaving 9 bases between the germline ends. The CDR3 covers 12 residues. Germline loops: CDR1 SGHNT, CDR2 YENEEA. DNA of the CDR3: TGTGCCAGCAGATCAAGACTCGGGGAGCTGTTTTTT. Translated, it gives CASRSRLGELFF.

The CDR3 is CSAIQGSYEQYF. The CDR3 coding sequence is TGCAGTGCAATACAGGGATCCTACGAGCAGTACTTC. The chain carries TRBV20-1 and TRBJ2-7; the D gene is possibly TRBD1 (6 bases). This CDR3 is 12 amino acids long. V lost 6 bases and J 1 base, leaving 10 bases between the germline ends. Germline CDR1 and CDR2: DFQATT and SNEGSKA (reference sequence).

This clone appeared a few times. V and J are TRBV20-1 and TRBJ2-7, with D tentatively TRBD1 (5 bases). CDR3 length: 13 residues. Per the germline V gene, CDR1 is DFQATT and CDR2 is SNEGSKA (reference sequence). V lost 5 bases to trimming and J lost 4 bases, with 15 bases between them. The CDR3 sequence is CSAPQGFGYEQYF. The CDR3 DNA is TGCAGTGCTCCTCAGGGTTTTGGTTACGAGCAGTACTTC.

The V and J genes are TRBV20-1 and TRBJ2-3, with TRBD2 matching 15 bases. CDR1 is DFQATT and CDR2 is SNEGSKA in the germline V gene (reference sequence). The CDR3 totals 17 residues. V was pared by 5 bases and J by 1 base, with 7 bases of the junction left unmatched. For the CDR3, the DNA is TGCAGTGCTCGGACTAGCGGGAGGGCCAAGGGCACAGATACGCAGTATTTT. This codes for CSARTSGRAKGTDTQYF.

The chain combines TRBV6-4 with TRBJ1-1, with a weak D call TRBD1 (6 bases). V was trimmed by 6 bases and J by 5 bases, leaving 25 bases between them. Germline V gene sequence: CDR1 MRHNA, CDR2 SNTAGT. The CDR3 runs to 17 residues. The CDR3 DNA is TGTGCCAGCAGCGAGAAATTTGGGGGCTGGGGCGGGACTGAAGCTTTCTTT. Translated: CASSEKFGGWGGTEAFF.

The J gene is TRBJ2-1, the V gene TRBV20-1, with 8 bases aligning to TRBD2. Germline CDR1 is DFQATT and CDR2 is SNEGSKA (reference sequence). The CDR3 runs to 17 residues. The J segment lost 2 bases and the V segment lost 0 bases, leaving 9 bases of the junction unmatched. The CDR3 DNA sequence: TGCAGTGCTAGAGATCCCTCCCAGCGGGGGACCTACAATGAGCAGTTCTTC. It encodes CSARDPSQRGTYNEQFF.

V usage is TRBV11-2 and J usage is TRBJ2-7; possible D gene TRBD2, 5 bases. Trimming cost V 0 bases and J 2 bases, with 14 bases left between them. This CDR3 has 16 amino acids. Germline V gene lookup returns CDR1 SGHAT and CDR2 FQNNGV. The CDR3 DNA reads TGTGCCAGCAGCTTAGATGGCACTAGAGGAACCTACGAGCAGTACTTC. It codes for CASSLDGTRGTYEQYF. Supplemented by reference TRBV11-2 and TRBJ2-7, the full variable domain reads EAGVAQSPRYKIIEKRQSVAFWCNPISGHATLYWYQQILGQGPKLLIQFQNNGVVDDSQLPKDRFSAERLKGVDSTLKIQPAKLEDSAVYLCASSLDGTRGTYEQYFGPGTRLTVT.

The CDR3 protein is CASSVDDRTNFYNEQFF. CDR3 nucleotides: TGTGCCAGCAGCGTAGATGATCGGACTAACTTTTACAATGAGCAGTTCTTC. The chain couples TRBV9 to TRBJ2-1; the D gene is possibly TRBD2 (6 bases). This CDR3 is 17 amino acids long. CDR1 and CDR2 from the germline V gene are SGDLS and YYNGEE. V gave up 0 bases and J gave up 4 bases, with 17 bases separating them.

The chain employs TRBV28 and TRBJ2-5; maybe TRBD1 (6 bases). Per germline, CDR1 MDHEN and CDR2 SYDVKM. With 4 bases removed from V and 3 bases from J, the gap between germline ends came to 9 bases. This CDR3 contains 13 residues. CDR3 protein: CASSSHREETQYF. CDR3 nucleotide sequence: TGTGCCAGCAGTTCCCACAGGGAAGAGACCCAGTACTTC.

The V call is TRBV12-5, the J call TRBJ2-3; D might be TRBD2 (5 bases). V was clipped by 3 bases and J by 0 bases, with 10 bases between them. CDR3 size: 15 residues. Germline loops: CDR1 LGHNT, CDR2 FRNRAP. DNA for the CDR3: TGTGCTAGTGGTTTTAGTCTAGCTAGCACAGATACGCAGTATTTT. Protein product: CASGFSLASTDTQYF.

This clone was observed a handful of times. The genes are TRBV5-1 and TRBJ1-2; no firm D call. The CDR3 is made up of 13 amino acids. Germline V lookup: CDR1 SGHRS, CDR2 YFSETQ. The V and J ends lost 4 bases and 8 bases respectively, with 15 bases between them. CDR3 amino acids: CASSMDLSRGYTF. Here the CDR3 DNA reads TGCGCCAGCAGCATGGACTTATCTCGGGGCTACACCTTC.

This clone was seen more than once but under ten times. This sequence joins TRBV12-3 or TRBV12-4 and TRBJ1-2; D perhaps matches TRBD1 (5 bases). The length of the CDR3 is 15 residues. The V and J ends lost 1 base and 0 bases respectively, with 9 bases between them. The chain's CDR3 is CASSLGGGSNYGYTF. The CDR3 DNA reads TGTGCCAGCAGTTTAGGCGGGGGGTCTAACTATGGCTACACCTTC.

The CDR3 sequence is CASSQVGGGPYNEQFF. The DNA of the CDR3 is TGCGCCAGCAGCCAAGTCGGGGGGGGCCCCTACAATGAGCAGTTCTTC. The chain links TRBV4-3 to TRBJ2-1, with 8 bases fitting TRBD2. V was clipped by 1 base and J by 2 bases; unmatched bases: 4. Germline V lookup: CDR1 LGHNA, CDR2 YSLEER. This CDR3 comprises 16 residues.

This sequence joins TRBV5-1 and TRBJ1-1, with D perhaps TRBD1 (5 bases). This CDR3 contains 13 residues. CDR1 SGHRS and CDR2 YFSETQ come from the germline V gene. Trimming shortened V by 6 bases and J by 6 bases, and 15 bases separated the two germline ends. CDR3 DNA: TGCGCCAGCACACCCTGGGGGGAGGCTGAAGCTTTCTTT. Its translation is CASTPWGEAEAFF.

This CDR3 reads CSARPGQGPGGGYTF. In DNA, the CDR3 is TGCAGTGCACGGCCGGGACAGGGACCGGGGGGGGGCTACACCTTC. V usage is TRBV20-1 and J usage is TRBJ1-2; 9 nucleotides agree with TRBD1. V lost 6 bases, J lost 8 bases, and 16 bases stayed unmatched. The CDR3 consists of 15 residues. Per germline, CDR1 DFQATT and CDR2 SNEGSKA (reference sequence).

The chain links TRBV18 to TRBJ2-6; the D is unclear. The germline V and J ends were trimmed by 8 bases and 3 bases, with 14 bases remaining between them. The CDR3 is 15 residues long. In germline, CDR1 is KGHSH, CDR2 LQKENI. CDR3 loop: CASPPDFGGANVLTF. The CDR3 bases are TGTGCCAGCCCGCCCGACTTTGGTGGGGCCAACGTCCTGACTTTC.

The CDR3 here is CASSRDRVEQFF. CDR3 bases: TGTGCCAGCTCCCGGGACAGGGTTGAGCAGTTCTTC. The V gene is TRBV12-3 or TRBV12-4, the J gene TRBJ2-5; 9 nucleotides line up with TRBD1. Near its end, the DNA agrees better with TRBJ2-1, so the J call may be wrong. This CDR3 spans 12 amino acids.

The CDR3 here is CASRGLEQYF. Written as DNA, the CDR3 is TGTGCCAGCAGGGGGCTGGAGCAGTACTTC. The rearrangement links TRBV6-5 to TRBJ2-7, with D tentatively TRBD1 (5 bases). The CDR3 length is 10 residues. In germline, CDR1 is MNHEY, CDR2 SVGAGI. Trimming took off 6 bases at V and 7 bases at J, with 7 bases between the two ends.

The chain employs TRBV12-3 or TRBV12-4 and TRBJ2-7, with 11 nucleotides matching TRBD1. V shed 6 bases, J shed 6 bases, and the junction held 4 bases outside the gene matches. The CDR3 spans 13 residues. The CDR3 DNA is TGTGCCAGCAGAGGGACAGGGGGTCCCGAGCAGTACTTC. It translates to CASRGTGGPEQYF.

The chain is built from TRBV30 and TRBJ2-7; D tentatively reads TRBD1 or TRBD2 (7 bases each). The germline gives CDR1 GTSNPN, CDR2 SVGIG (reference sequence). V lost 4 bases to trimming and J lost 6 bases, with 13 bases between them. CDR3 size: 12 residues. The CDR3 nucleotides read TGTGCCTGGACAGGGGGAGGGGTCGAGCAGTACTTC. It yields the protein CAWTGGGVEQYF.

CDR3 region: CASSRTVNTEAFF. The CDR3 bases are TGTGCCAGCAGCCGGACAGTAAACACTGAAGCTTTCTTT. This chain connects TRBV7-3 to TRBJ1-1; possible D gene TRBD1, 6 bases. CDR3 length: 13 residues. The V and J ends lost 5 bases and 2 bases respectively, with 9 bases between them. Looked up from germline, CDR1 is SGHTA and CDR2 is FQGTGA.

The chain combines TRBV9 with TRBJ1-6; TRBD1 might be the D (6 bases). Germline CDR1 SGDLS, CDR2 YYNGEE. Trimming removed 0 bases at V and 7 bases at J, with 11 bases between. The CDR3 is 15 amino acids. CDR3 loop: CASSVATGINSPLHF. CDR3 bases: TGTGCCAGCAGCGTAGCCACAGGGATAAATTCACCCCTCCACTTT. Full variable domain (remainder filled in from reference TRBV9 and TRBJ1-6): DSGVTQTPKHLITATGQRVTLRCSPRSGDLSVYWYQQSLDQGLQFLIQYYNGEERAKGNILERFSAQQFPDLHSELNLSSLELGDSALYFCASSVATGINSPLHFGNGTRLTVT.

V is TRBV7-2 and J is TRBJ1-1; D gene uncertain. Germline CDR1 is SGHTA and CDR2 is FQGNSA. This CDR3 is built from 14 residues. Between the trimmed V and J ends, which lost 1 base and 5 bases, there was a span of 11 bases. The DNA for the CDR3 is TGTGCCAGCAGCTTAGATGGGGTTCGGACTGAAGCTTTCTTT. Protein sequence: CASSLDGVRTEAFF.

CDR3 region: CASSSDQGEGYTF. For the CDR3, the DNA is TGCGCCAGCAGCTCAGACCAGGGGGAGGGCTACACCTTC. The rearrangement links TRBV5-1 to TRBJ1-2; 7 bases match TRBD1. The germline CDR1 and CDR2 sequences are SGHRS and YFSETQ. The CDR3 has 13 amino acids. Losses at the gene ends were 3 bases for V and 8 bases for J; bases not matched to a gene: 7.

CDR3 DNA sequence: TGCAGTGCTAACCCTACAGGGAGGTGGTCCTACGAGCAGTACTTC. It is translated as CSANPTGRWSYEQYF. V and J are TRBV20-1 and TRBJ2-7; either TRBD1 or TRBD2 may supply D (6 bases each). V was clipped by 4 bases and J by 1 base, with 17 bases between them. CDR3 size: 15 residues. From germline, CDR1 is DFQATT and CDR2 SNEGSKA (reference sequence).

This clone was detected only a few times. The rearrangement links TRBV28 to TRBJ1-2; no firm D call. The V and J ends lost 4 bases and 8 bases respectively, with 11 bases between them. The germline gives CDR1 MDHEN, CDR2 SYDVKM. The CDR3 has 12 amino acids. The CDR3 nucleotides are TGTGCCAGCAGTTCGGTATTCGGGGGCTACACCTTC. Translated: CASSSVFGGYTF.

Concerning this clone: The junction departs from the called germline gene at one end, perhaps through a read error. The chain employs TRBV30 and TRBJ1-3; unclear D gene. The CDR3 is made up of 14 amino acids. CDR1 is GTSNPN and CDR2 is SVGIG in the germline V gene (reference sequence). CDR3 sequence: CARSRPTGGNTIYF. The CDR3 DNA reads TGTGCCCGGAGTCGCCCCACGGGTGGAAACACCATATATTTT.

The chain is built from TRBV5-1 and TRBJ2-7, with D tentatively TRBD2 (5 bases). The CDR3 covers 13 residues. Germline-derived CDR1 and CDR2 are SGHRS and YFSETQ. V was pared by 3 bases and J by 4 bases, with 11 bases between. This chain's CDR3 is CASSSPRGYEQYF. The CDR3 DNA follows: TGCGCCAGCAGCTCCCCCCGGGGATACGAGCAGTACTTC.